A selection of T cell receptor beta chains follows, all from one sample in a study of blood T cell repertoires in COVID-19. Using immunoSEQ multiplex PCR, the repertoire was profiled, and TCRdb retains in-frame clones only, with some absent. The table shows 450,000 to 500,000 clones, with about nine tenths occurring only once. The sequenced sample was PBMCs or T cells enriched from blood (not recorded which). The receptor set was obtained from a woman aged 55-69 years who had recovered from COVID-19. Each CDR3 is given with its conserved first and last residue. Fields, in order: V gene, J gene, clone size, CDR3 protein. Size values are once, few and many counts, or a class for expanded clones, and some rows have none.

v_gene: TRBV5-4
j_gene: TRBJ1-1
abundance: .
CDR3aa: CASSSGQVNTEAFF

v_gene: TRBV14
j_gene: TRBJ1-1
abundance: .
CDR3aa: CASSQDRARNTEAFF

v_gene: TRBV7-2
j_gene: TRBJ2-3
abundance: .
CDR3aa: CASSFSDRAGDTQYF

v_gene: TRBV7-7
j_gene: TRBJ2-1
abundance: .
CDR3aa: CASSLSPGNEQFF

v_gene: TRBV3-1/TRBV3-2
j_gene: TRBJ2-5
abundance: .
CDR3aa: CASSLSGGWETQYF

v_gene: TRBV5-1
j_gene: TRBJ2-7
abundance: .
CDR3aa: CASSPLDRDPYEQYF

v_gene: TRBV30
j_gene: TRBJ1-1
abundance: once
CDR3aa: CAWSVGSGRANTEAFF

v_gene: TRBV6-6
j_gene: TRBJ2-3
abundance: .
CDR3aa: CASKRTGVSTDTQYF

v_gene: TRBV24-1
j_gene: TRBJ2-3
abundance: .
CDR3aa: CATSDWLAGGSTDTQYF

v_gene: TRBV24-1
j_gene: TRBJ1-4
abundance: once
CDR3aa: CATSDTGQGGNEKLFF

v_gene: TRBV4-1
j_gene: TRBJ2-7
abundance: .
CDR3aa: CASSPLAGLVFEQYF

v_gene: TRBV19
j_gene: TRBJ1-2
abundance: .
CDR3aa: CASSGQGQNYGYTF

v_gene: TRBV7-9
j_gene: TRBJ2-1
abundance: .
CDR3aa: CASSSSGLDYNEQFF

v_gene: TRBV7-2
j_gene: TRBJ2-3
abundance: .
CDR3aa: CASSFAGRTDTQYF

v_gene: TRBV4-1
j_gene: TRBJ2-3
abundance: .
CDR3aa: CASSLPKETRGTDTQYF

v_gene: TRBV5-4
j_gene: TRBJ2-3
abundance: .
CDR3aa: CASSLQGADTQYF

v_gene: TRBV24-1
j_gene: TRBJ1-1
abundance: .
CDR3aa: CATSDSREAFF

v_gene: TRBV5-1
j_gene: TRBJ1-6
abundance: .
CDR3aa: CASSIAGTGDSPLHF

v_gene: TRBV3-1/TRBV3-2
j_gene: TRBJ2-7
abundance: .
CDR3aa: CASSPSDRRAEQYF

v_gene: TRBV4-1
j_gene: TRBJ2-5
abundance: .
CDR3aa: CASSQSQAGETQYF